This TCR beta chain was sequenced for a study of blood T cells in healthy people across ages (dated by TCRdb to between 2015 and 2016). In the study overall: In model experiments, roughly one uniquely barcoded TCR beta cDNA molecule per two T cells was captured by template switching. The study analyzed two additional independent replicas of 1 million unique cDNA reads from the same blood draw for two donors, one aged 18 to 29 and one aged 80 or older. Using deep sequencing normalized with unique cDNA molecular identifiers, the study measured how TCR beta repertoire diversity changes with age. Donors were grouped into four age groups: young (average approximately 16 years), middle-aged (less than 40), aged (around 60) and long-lived (over 80). To avoid experimental bias, donors of different ages were spread randomly across the sequencing lanes. The study at large found these results: There was a strong correlation between observed TCR beta diversity and the percentage of naive T cells measured by flow cytometry. As age increased, observed TCR beta diversity per million T cells dropped in a roughly linear way, and a significant reduction was already evident by age around 41. Conclusive comparison of naive and antigen-experienced compartments was prevented by the profiling of bulk unsorted PBMCs. Total diversity estimates from one million sequenced T cells were considered lower bounds and underestimates. Because the CMV infection status of the donors was unknown, age-related changes in expanded clonotypes may potentially have been confounded. The long-lived group showed more naive CD4+ T cells, fewer expanded clones and increased TCR diversity than the aged group, suggesting age selection.

The protocol used for the library was 5' RACE. The sample was run on an Illumina HiSeq 2500. The second PCR ran for roughly 6 to 11 cycles and used a J-beta primer mix along with a sample-barcoded 5' primer. A template-switch 5' adaptor carrying 12 random nucleotides introduced a unique molecular identifier onto each TCR beta cDNA molecule. At least 2.5 million CDR3-containing paired-end reads were obtained from each sample. The Mint cDNA synthesis kit, primed by a TRBC-specific oligonucleotide, was used to synthesize first-strand cDNA from all RNA. After uracil-DNA glycosylase treatment, a first 18-cycle PCR used universal primers M1SS and BC2_uni_R on all cDNA. The published analysis was carried out like this. Each sample was normalized by randomly selecting 1 million high-quality reads, each carrying a distinct molecular identifier. Instead of being binned into consensus sequences, reads with shared molecular identifiers were discarded. CDR3 identification, clonotype clustering and error correction used MiTCR with a Q25 quality threshold and the strictest error-elimination algorithm. A nonparametric unseen species model with Euler transformation was used to estimate a lower bound on total TCR beta diversity. TCRdb's own reprocessing of the public reads used fastp at Q25 and MiXCR and kept productive beta chains. Each entry merges the rows of one CDR3 protein and shows their most common DNA and genes. V and J calls and clone size were set by TCRdb, not the authors. The table for this sample lists under 2,000,000 distinct CDR3 sequences; 40% to 55% of them were counted only once. The top ten hold less than 2.5% of the sample.

Donors were a few dozen systemically healthy Caucasian individuals from Russia aged roughly 6 to 90 years. Each donor gave approximately 9.3 milliliters of peripheral blood, collected into EDTA-treated Vacutainer tubes. Ficoll-Paque density-gradient centrifugation was used to isolate PBMCs, with at least 6 million per sample. Total RNA was extracted from PBMCs with Trizol reagent, with at least 6 micrograms obtained per sample. The percentages of naive CD45RAhigh/CD27high T cells were determined by flow cytometry on a PBMC aliquot from every donor. Turning to this clonotype: It has no known antigen specificity. It has no much larger one-base neighbor in the sample; base qualities were not kept.

V lost 3 bases and J lost 4 bases; the stretch between them is 3 bases long. CDR1 and CDR2, looked up from the germline V gene, are LGHNT and FRNRAP. The CDR3, cysteine through phenylalanine, is 12 amino acids long. This entry keeps only the CDR3 DNA: 36 bases, framed from base 1. The rearranged chain carries TRBV12-5 and TRBJ2-2, with the identity of the D gene unclear. Sequencing input: blood. This clonotype originated in a woman aged 40 to 55 in good health. The DNA is as follows: TGTGCTAGTGGTTTAGGCACCGGGGAGCTGTTTTTT. This yields the protein CASGLGTGELFF.